This note documents a single T cell receptor beta chain sequence. Antigen unknown. The CDR3 is 19 amino acids. In germline, CDR1 is SNHLY, CDR2 FYNNEI. The V and J ends lost 6 bases and 1 base, in that order; junction bases with no gene match: 19. This specimen comes from a study of OX40 agonist ivuxolimab in advanced cancers. The assay was immunoSEQ multiplex PCR, and TCRdb's table has in-frame clones only and misses some. Here the sample spans tens of thousands of clones, 65% to 90% being singletons. Study results and caveats: CD4+ T cells averaged fewer expanded clones than CD8+ T cells.

This material consisted of CD4+ or CD8+ T cells sorted from blood, taken in a trial of the OX40 agonist ivuxolimab. This sequence originates from an adult with an advanced solid tumor such as melanoma, head and neck, liver or kidney cancer. V usage is TRBV2 and J usage is TRBJ2-7, with 9 bases identical to TRBD2. CDR3 in DNA: TGTGCCAGCAGCCGTCCGGGACGGCTGGGACTAGCCTCTTCCTACGAGCAGTACTTC. Its translation is CASSRPGRLGLASSYEQYF.